One sample yielded the 7 T cell receptor beta chains listed below, sequenced in a study of T cell responses to AZD1222 COVID-19 vaccine. The data were produced by immunoSEQ multiplex PCR, yet TCRdb's version contains in-frame clones alone and is incomplete. The table lists roughly 120,000 clones, 70% to 90% of them singletons. Sequencing was performed on peripheral blood, taken on day 0 of AZD1222 vaccination. All receptors come from an adult in good health.

V is TRBV7-8 and J is TRBJ1-2, with a weak D call TRBD1 (6 bases). Germline-derived CDR1 and CDR2 are SGHVS and FQNEAQ. V gave up 1 base and J gave up 4 bases, with 10 bases separating them. The CDR3 length is 14 residues. Here the CDR3 DNA reads TGTGCCAGCAGCTTAGTTACAGGGCCCTATGGCTACACCTTC. Amino acid sequence: CASSLVTGPYGYTF.

This clone was observed once. The CDR3 sequence: CASSVQTPPGELFF. The DNA of the CDR3 is TGTGCCAGCAGTGTCCAGACCCCTCCCGGGGAGCTGTTTTTT. The gene calls are TRBV28 and TRBJ2-2; D uncertain. The CDR3 length is 14 residues. Between the trimmed V and J ends, which lost 5 bases and 6 bases, there was a span of 13 bases. Looked up from germline, CDR1 is MDHEN and CDR2 is SYDVKM. Using reference TRBV28 and TRBJ2-2 for the parts outside the CDR3, the full variable domain is DVKVTQSSRYLVKRTGEKVFLECVQDMDHENMFWYRQDPGLGLRLIYFSYDVKMKEKGDIPEGYSVSREKKERFSLILESASTNQTSMYLCASSVQTPPGELFFGEGSRLTVL.

V usage is TRBV5-1 and J usage is TRBJ2-7; 11 bases align to TRBD2. Germline V gene lookup returns CDR1 SGHRS and CDR2 YFSETQ. J gave up 4 bases and V 4 bases, and 7 bases lay outside the gene matches. This CDR3 region has 15 residues. CDR3 protein: CASSALAGGFYEQYF. The CDR3, as DNA: TGCGCCAGCAGCGCCCTAGCGGGGGGCTTTTACGAGCAGTACTTC.

The rearrangement uses TRBV27 and TRBJ1-2; 7 bases fit TRBD1. The V gene end was trimmed by 5 bases and the J gene end by 4 bases; junction bases not matched to a gene: 7. This CDR3 has 14 amino acids. Germline CDR1 is MNHEY and CDR2 is SMNVEV (reference sequence). CDR3 amino acids: CASSSYRDSYGYTF. CDR3 bases: TGTGCCAGCAGTAGCTACCGGGACAGCTATGGCTACACCTTC.

CDR3 bases: TGTGCCAGCAGTTCCCCACAGGGAGCGGGCACAGATACGCAGTATTTT. It encodes CASSSPQGAGTDTQYF. This chain joins TRBV28 and TRBJ2-3; TRBD1 might be the D (6 bases). The length of the CDR3 is 16 residues. In germline, CDR1 is MDHEN, CDR2 SYDVKM. V was pared by 4 bases and J by 1 base, with 15 bases between.

This chain joins TRBV12-3 or TRBV12-4 and TRBJ1-3; unclear D gene. Trimming removed 7 bases at V and 4 bases at J, with 8 bases between. This CDR3 has 12 amino acids. This chain's CDR3 is CASTWVGNTIYF. The CDR3 DNA reads as TGTGCCAGCACTTGGGTCGGAAACACCATATATTTT.

The chain joins TRBV5-4 to TRBJ2-3; perhaps TRBD2 as D (6 bases). V was clipped by 0 bases and J by 4 bases, with 9 bases between them. This CDR3 comprises 14 residues. Germline V CDR1 and CDR2: SGHNT, YYREEE (reference sequence). The DNA of the CDR3 is TGTGCCAGCAGCTTGGCGAGGAGGGCAGATACGCAGTATTTT. This translates into CASSLARRADTQYF.